A selection of T cell receptor beta chains follows, all from one sample in a study of T-cell memory formation after mild COVID-19. Each CDR3 protein is one row after TCRdb ran MiXCR on the 5' RACE reads. The table shows fewer than 700,000 distinct CDR3 sequences, with roughly 18% occurring only once. Sequences were obtained from PBMCs or a T cell subset sorted from them (not recorded which). The receptors were sampled from an adult woman who had mild COVID-19 (a few samples of this study predate the infection). Cell type and time point are not known. Each CDR3 is given with its conserved first and last residue. The D gene is left open where the match is weak. Size values are once, few and many counts, or a class for expanded clones, and some rows have none.

d_call	j_call	clone_size	v_call	cdr3_aa	cdr3_nt
TRBD1	TRBJ2-7	few	TRBV7-8	CASSSLQGSSYEQYF	TGTGCCAGCAGTTCCCTACAGGGGTCCTCCTACGAGCAGTACTTC
TRBD2	TRBJ2-7	.	TRBV19	CASSIVEGGPYEQYF	TGTGCCAGTAGTATAGTCGAGGGAGGGCCCTACGAGCAGTACTTC
TRBD1	TRBJ2-7	.	TRBV11-2	CASSPERQGTYEQYF	TGTGCCAGCAGCCCGGAGAGACAGGGAACTTACGAGCAGTACTTC
.	TRBJ2-1	.	TRBV11-2	CASSSLGGQAGGLHEQFF	TGTGCCAGCAGCTCACTAGGAGGACAGGCCGGGGGTCTGCATGAGCAGTTCTTC
.	TRBJ1-5	many	TRBV25-1	CASSAGAENHSNQPQHF	TGTGCCAGCAGTGCCGGTGCAGAGAACCATAGCAATCAGCCCCAGCATTTT
.	TRBJ2-7	few	TRBV20-1	CSASGGVSTTEQYF	TGCAGTGCTAGTGGGGGTGTATCGACTACCGAGCAGTACTTC
TRBD1	TRBJ2-1	many	TRBV24-1	CATSEAGTGDNEQFF	TGTGCCACCAGTGAAGCCGGGACAGGGGACAATGAGCAGTTCTTC
TRBD1	TRBJ2-3	few	TRBV2	CASKKGGATADTQYF	TGTGCCAGCAAGAAAGGGGGCGCAACCGCAGATACGCAGTATTTT
.	TRBJ2-5	few	TRBV7-9	CASSARGKGPQETQYF	TGTGCCAGCAGCGCCCGAGGGAAGGGCCCCCAAGAGACCCAGTACTTC
TRBD1	TRBJ2-2	many	TRBV5-1	CASSYPHGTGTTGELFF	TGCGCCAGCAGCTACCCACACGGGACAGGGACAACCGGGGAGCTGTTTTTT
TRBD1	TRBJ2-7	.	TRBV20-1	CSARVGSQGSEQYF	TGCAGTGCTAGAGTCGGGTCACAGGGGAGCGAGCAGTACTTC
TRBD1	TRBJ1-5	.	TRBV19	CASSITQGGYQPQHF	TGTGCCAGTAGTATCACACAGGGGGGGTATCAGCCCCAGCATTTT
.	TRBJ2-7	few	TRBV5-6	CASSLAGAVLSYEQYF	TGTGCCAGCAGCTTGGCCGGGGCGGTACTCTCCTACGAGCAGTACTTC
TRBD2	TRBJ2-7	.	TRBV29-1	CSVRSSGRSYEQYF	TGCAGCGTCCGGTCTAGCGGGAGGTCCTACGAGCAGTACTTC
TRBD2	TRBJ2-5	few	TRBV6-5	CASSSLAGRIKETQYF	TGTGCCAGCAGTTCCTTAGCGGGCAGAATTAAAGAGACCCAGTACTTC
TRBD1	TRBJ2-7	few	TRBV5-1	CASRSGQGTYEQYF	TGCGCCAGCAGGTCGGGACAGGGAACCTACGAGCAGTACTTC
.	TRBJ1-2	few	TRBV30	CAWSVGPEYGYTF	TGTGCCTGGAGTGTAGGGCCGGAGTATGGCTACACCTTC
TRBD1	TRBJ1-1	few	TRBV5-4	CASSRDRFTEAFF	TGTGCCAGCAGCCGGGACAGGTTCACTGAAGCTTTCTTT
.	TRBJ2-3	few	TRBV7-9	CASSHLGTDTQYF	TGTGCCAGCAGCCATCTAGGCACAGATACGCAGTATTTT
.	TRBJ2-1	few	TRBV3-1	CASSLSSEQFF	TGTGCCAGCAGCCTGTCTAGTGAGCAGTTCTTC
.	TRBJ2-1	.	TRBV4-3	CASSQKGTGVRNEQFF	TGCGCCAGCAGCCAAAAGGGAACGGGAGTGCGGAATGAGCAGTTCTTC
.	TRBJ2-5	.	TRBV5-4	CASSLKWRTETQYF	TGTGCCAGCAGCTTAAAATGGAGGACGGAGACCCAGTACTTC
TRBD1	TRBJ2-7	.	TRBV5-4	CASSFQGAHYEQYF	TGTGCCAGCAGCTTCCAGGGGGCCCACTACGAGCAGTACTTC
.	TRBJ1-1	.	TRBV27	CATRQSIGEAFF	TGTGCCACTAGACAGTCGATTGGGGAAGCTTTCTTT
.	TRBJ2-6	.	TRBV4-3	CASSQARGWGRRASGANVLTF	TGCGCCAGCAGCCAAGCTCGAGGTTGGGGGCGCAGGGCCTCTGGGGCCAACGTCCTGACTTTC
.	TRBJ1-2	many	TRBV15	CATSRGRAGGGYTF	TGTGCCACCAGCAGGGGACGGGCTGGCGGTGGCTACACCTTC
.	TRBJ2-1	few	TRBV14	CASSQNVGNEQFF	TGTGCCAGCAGCCAGAACGTAGGCAATGAGCAGTTCTTC
.	TRBJ2-2	.	TRBV7-8	CASSPRLNTGELFF	TGTGCCAGCAGCCCGCGACTCAACACCGGGGAGCTGTTTTTT
TRBD1	TRBJ2-7	.	TRBV30	CAWSDGTGYYEQYF	TGTGCCTGGAGTGACGGGACAGGGTATTACGAGCAGTACTTC
.	TRBJ2-7	.	TRBV4-2	CASSQDMTYEQYF	TGTGCCAGCAGCCAGGACATGACCTACGAGCAGTACTTC
.	TRBJ2-4	.	TRBV6-2/TRBV6-3	CASSRSGGRNIQYF	TGTGCCAGCAGTCGTTCGGGCGGCCGGAACATTCAGTACTTC
.	TRBJ1-2	few	TRBV12-3/TRBV12-4	CASSHRHGYGYTF	TGTGCCAGCAGTCATCGACACGGCTATGGCTACACCTTC
.	TRBJ2-4	few	TRBV10-3	CAISDGFGERALAKNIQYF	TGTGCCATCAGTGACGGGTTTGGGGAGAGGGCACTAGCCAAAAACATTCAGTACTTC
.	TRBJ2-2	few	TRBV12-3/TRBV12-4	CASNLDNPNTGELFF	TGTGCCAGCAATCTGGACAATCCGAACACCGGGGAGCTGTTTTTT
.	TRBJ2-3	.	TRBV7-2	CAGSSGGTDTQYF	TGTGCCGGATCTTCAGGGGGCACAGATACGCAGTATTTT
TRBD1	TRBJ2-7	few	TRBV15	CATSSRTGTVYEQYF	TGTGCCACCAGCAGCCGGACAGGCACCGTCTACGAGCAGTACTTC